Below, 11 T cell receptor beta chains from the same sample are listed, as sequenced in a study of blood T cell repertoires in COVID-19 (dated by TCRdb to 2018 to 2020). Preparation of the library involved the immunoSEQ multiplex PCR assay. TCRdb carries this immuneACCESS record with in-frame sequences only. Its versions omit some clonotypes, under half of them owing to an unresolved V gene in the studies checked, with the rest unexplained. The sample contains around 72,000 clones, approximately 90% of them found a single time. The ten largest clones capture approximately 6.8% of the sample. What was sequenced was peripheral blood. These receptors were collected from a woman aged 70-85 years with acute or convalescent COVID-19.

The chain combines TRBV28 with TRBJ2-7; perhaps TRBD1 as D (6 bases). The CDR3 has 11 residues. V lost 8 bases and J lost 9, with 14 bases in between. CDR1 is MDHEN, CDR2 SYDVKM, per germline. The CDR3 DNA reads TGTGCCAGCGCATACAAAGGGGGGCAGTACTTC. It codes for CASAYKGGQYF.

This clone turned up a few times. This chain links TRBV12-3 or TRBV12-4 with TRBJ1-1; D unresolved. The CDR3 sequence is 13 residues long. The V end was cut by 3 bases, the J end by 0 bases, with 5 bases between. The DNA for the CDR3 is TGTGCCAGCAGTTTTTTAATGAACACTGAAGCTTTCTTT. Amino acids: CASSFLMNTEAFF.

This rearrangement joins TRBV30 to TRBJ1-1; D might be TRBD1 (5 bases). V was pared by 2 bases and J by 5 bases, with 9 bases between. This CDR3 has 12 residues. CDR1 is GTSNPN, CDR2 SVGIG, per germline (reference sequence). The CDR3 coding sequence is TGTGCCTGGAGTTCCCAGGGAACTGAAGCTTTCTTT. Protein sequence: CAWSSQGTEAFF.

This chain uses TRBV15 with TRBJ1-1, with 7 bases lining up with TRBD1. J was trimmed by 3 bases and V by 1 base; bases with no gene match: 2. The CDR3 totals 14 residues. Germline assignment: CDR1 LNHNV and CDR2 YYDKDF (reference sequence). CDR3 residues: CATSRVTGDTEAFF. The CDR3 DNA sequence: TGTGCCACCAGCAGAGTCACAGGGGACACTGAAGCTTTCTTT.

This chain connects TRBV7-9 to TRBJ2-1, with 10 bases lining up with TRBD1. Germline V gene data show CDR1 as SEHNR and CDR2 as FQNEAQ (reference sequence). There are 14 residues in the CDR3. V lost 4 bases and J lost 7; bases outside the gene matches: 4. CDR3 in amino acids: CASSSGQGKNEQFF. The CDR3 DNA is TGTGCCAGCAGCTCGGGACAGGGGAAAAATGAGCAGTTCTTC. The variable domain in full, with the rest retrieved from reference TRBV7-9 and TRBJ2-1, is DTGVSQNPRHKITKRGQNVTFRCDPISEHNRLYWYRQTLGQGPEFLTYFQNEAQLEKSRLLSDRFSAERPKGSFSTLEIQRTEQGDSAMYLCASSSGQGKNEQFFGPGTRLTVL.

The rearrangement links TRBV5-5 to TRBJ1-1; perhaps TRBD1 as D (6 bases). The V gene's germline CDR1 is SGHKS and CDR2 YYEKEE (reference sequence). The CDR3 is 14 amino acids. V lost 3 bases, J lost 2 bases, and 11 bases lay in between. CDR3 sequence (DNA): TGTGCCAGCAGCTCACAGGGTGGCAACACTGAAGCTTTCTTT. Residues: CASSSQGGNTEAFF.

The genes are TRBV4-1 and TRBJ2-7; TRBD1 matches 10 bases. The CDR3 contains 20 residues. V was pared by 1 base and J by 0 bases, with 15 bases of the junction left unmatched. Per germline, CDR1 MGHRA and CDR2 YSYEKL. CDR3 residues: CASSQGGMGQGHPFSYEQYF. The CDR3 DNA is TGCGCCAGCAGCCAAGGAGGTATGGGACAGGGGCACCCTTTCTCCTACGAGCAGTACTTC.

This clone was observed a handful of times. The V call is TRBV10-1, the J call TRBJ2-5, with 8 bases identical to TRBD2. The CDR3 runs 14 residues. CDR1 WNHNN and CDR2 SYGVQD come from the germline V gene (reference sequence). Germline trimming cut 7 bases from V and 7 bases from J; bases unmatched to any gene: 11. CDR3 sequence (DNA): TGCGCCAGCATAAGGCGGGGGGACTCGGCGACCCAGTACTTC. This codes for CASIRRGDSATQYF.

The chain combines TRBV7-9 with TRBJ1-1, with D possibly TRBD1 on 5 matching bases. Germline V gene sequence: CDR1 SEHNR, CDR2 FQNEAQ (reference sequence). V was shortened by 1 base and J by 3 bases, with 12 bases between the two germline ends. The CDR3 has 15 residues. The CDR3, as DNA: TGTGCCAGCAGCTTAGGGTCGGGAGGGGACACTGAAGCTTTCTTT. Amino acid sequence: CASSLGSGGDTEAFF. Looking up the rest from reference TRBV7-9 and TRBJ1-1 gives the full variable domain: DTGVSQNPRHKITKRGQNVTFRCDPISEHNRLYWYRQTLGQGPEFLTYFQNEAQLEKSRLLSDRFSAERPKGSFSTLEIQRTEQGDSAMYLCASSLGSGGDTEAFFGQGTRLTVV.

This clone was counted between two and nine times. The V and J genes are TRBV7-9 and TRBJ1-1, with 8 positions matching TRBD1. Germline CDR1 and CDR2: SEHNR and FQNEAQ (reference sequence). The junction had 9 bases not matched to a gene; V was cut back by 5 bases and J by 4 bases. The CDR3 runs 15 residues. The CDR3 protein is CASSPRTGFSTEAFF. For the CDR3, the DNA is TGTGCCAGCAGCCCGAGGACAGGGTTTTCCACTGAAGCTTTCTTT. Filled out from reference TRBV7-9 and TRBJ1-1, the complete variable domain reads DTGVSQNPRHKITKRGQNVTFRCDPISEHNRLYWYRQTLGQGPEFLTYFQNEAQLEKSRLLSDRFSAERPKGSFSTLEIQRTEQGDSAMYLCASSPRTGFSTEAFFGQGTRLTVV.

This chain uses TRBV30 with TRBJ2-5; D is possibly TRBD1 (5 bases). The CDR3 runs 13 residues. The germline V gene has CDR1 GTSNPN and CDR2 SVGIG (reference sequence). Trimming pared 0 bases from V and 5 bases from J, leaving 10 bases between. CDR3: CAWSVKGPETQYF. DNA of the CDR3: TGTGCCTGGAGTGTAAAGGGGCCGGAGACCCAGTACTTC.